This TCR beta chain was captured in a study of T cell responses to AZD1222 COVID-19 vaccine. Study outcomes and limitations: Spike-specific TCR breadth and depth both grew after two AZD1222 doses.

This CDR3 contains 14 residues. Germline CDR1 reads MDHEN; CDR2 reads SYDVKM. V was shortened by 6 bases and J by 9 bases, with 18 bases between the two germline ends. The data were produced by immunoSEQ multiplex PCR, yet TCRdb's version contains in-frame clones alone and is incomplete. The table has 150,000 to 200,000 clones, around nine tenths seen once. Of note for this clone: Its cognate antigen is unknown.

Here the sequenced sample was peripheral blood, taken 28 days after the second dose of the MenACWY control vaccine. The clonotype comes from an adult who received the MenACWY meningococcal vaccine as a control. The chain carries TRBV28 and TRBJ1-3, with unresolved D. The DNA for the CDR3 is TGTGCCAGCAGCCCGAGGGAGTCAAGGGTCACCATATATTTT. Its protein is CASSPRESRVTIYF.